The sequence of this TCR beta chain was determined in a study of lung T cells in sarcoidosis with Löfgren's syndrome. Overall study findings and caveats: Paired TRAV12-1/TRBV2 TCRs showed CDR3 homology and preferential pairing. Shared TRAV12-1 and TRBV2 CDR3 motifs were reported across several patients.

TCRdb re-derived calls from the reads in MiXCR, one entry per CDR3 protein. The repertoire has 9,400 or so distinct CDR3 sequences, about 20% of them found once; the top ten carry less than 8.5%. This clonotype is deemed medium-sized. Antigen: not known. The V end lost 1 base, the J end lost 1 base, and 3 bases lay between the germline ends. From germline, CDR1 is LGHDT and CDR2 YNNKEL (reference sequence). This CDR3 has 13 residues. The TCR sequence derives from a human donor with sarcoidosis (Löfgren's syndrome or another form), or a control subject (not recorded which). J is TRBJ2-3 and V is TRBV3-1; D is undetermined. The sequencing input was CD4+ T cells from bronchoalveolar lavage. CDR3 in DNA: TGTGCCAGCAGCCAAGTGGGCACAGATACGCAGTATTTT. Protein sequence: CASSQVGTDTQYF.